The present entry profiles one T cell receptor beta chain with its context. The antigen remains unidentified. Pooled together were second doses at about 4 or about 12 weeks. Method: immunoSEQ multiplex PCR; TCRdb's copy keeps in-frame clones and lacks some. Here the sample spans about 140,000 clones, roughly 90% being singletons. Per germline, CDR1 SGHNT and CDR2 YENEEA. There are 13 residues in the CDR3. The junction had 1 base not matched to a gene; V was cut back by 3 bases and J by 5 bases. These data originate in a study of T cell responses to AZD1222 COVID-19 vaccine. General study points: In a largely white British group with more females than males, clonal diversity was possibly underestimated. Unmutated variant regions are reportedly targeted by nearly half of spike-specific TCRs. Seropositive AZD1222 recipients at baseline numbered only six or seven.

The chain has TRBV11-3 and TRBJ2-1; 7 bases align to TRBD2. This clonotype was sampled from an adult who received the AZD1222 COVID-19 vaccine. The material sequenced was peripheral blood, taken 28 days after the second AZD1222 dose. CDR3 loop: CASSFGGNNEQFF. CDR3 nucleotide sequence: TGTGCCAGCAGCTTCGGGGGGAACAATGAGCAGTTCTTC.